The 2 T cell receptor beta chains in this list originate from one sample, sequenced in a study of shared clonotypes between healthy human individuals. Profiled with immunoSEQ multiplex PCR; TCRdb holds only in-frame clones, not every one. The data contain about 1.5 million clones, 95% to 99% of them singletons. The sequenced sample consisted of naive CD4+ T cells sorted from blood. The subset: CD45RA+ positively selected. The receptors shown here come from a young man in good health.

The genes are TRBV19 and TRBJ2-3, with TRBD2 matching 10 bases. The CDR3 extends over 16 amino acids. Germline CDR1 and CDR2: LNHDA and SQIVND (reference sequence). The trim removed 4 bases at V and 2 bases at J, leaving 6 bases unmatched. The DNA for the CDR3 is TGTGCCAGTAGTACGGGACTAGCGAGAGACACAGATACGCAGTATTTT. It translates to CASSTGLARDTDTQYF. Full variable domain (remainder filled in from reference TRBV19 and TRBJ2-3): DGGITQSPKYLFRKEGQNVTLSCEQNLNHDAMYWYRQDPGQGLRLIYYSQIVNDFQKGDIAEGYSVSREKKESFPLTVTSAQKNPTAFYLCASSTGLARDTDTQYFGPGTRLTVL.

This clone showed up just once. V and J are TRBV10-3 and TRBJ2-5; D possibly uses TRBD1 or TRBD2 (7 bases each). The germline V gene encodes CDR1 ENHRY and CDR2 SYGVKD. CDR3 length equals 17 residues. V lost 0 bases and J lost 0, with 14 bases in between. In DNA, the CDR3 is TGTGCCATCAGTGAGTCGACTCAGGGGGGGTACCAAGAGACCCAGTACTTC. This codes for CAISESTQGGYQETQYF.